The 11 T cell receptor beta chains in this list originate from one sample, sequenced in a study of blood T cells in healthy people across ages (dated by TCRdb to 2015 to 2017). Library preparation employed 5' RACE. Sequenced on an Illumina HiSeq 2500. The second PCR ran for about 7 to 11 cycles and used a J-beta primer mix along with a sample-barcoded 5' primer. TCRdb reprocessing: public reads trimmed at Q25 with fastp, clones called with MiXCR, in-frame beta chains kept. Duplicate CDR3 protein sequences are folded into a single record with the most common DNA and genes. The sample has around 1,100,000 distinct CDR3 sequences on record, around two fifths of them singletons. The ten most abundant clones make up around 13% of the sample. The sample taken for sequencing was blood. The source of these receptors is a man younger than 35 in good health.

The chain recombines TRBV14 with TRBJ2-7; possibly TRBD1 for D (6 bases). This CDR3 contains 18 residues. From germline, CDR1 is SGHDN and CDR2 FVKESK. V lost 5 bases, J lost 1 base, and 24 bases lay in between. The CDR3 bases are TGTGCCAGCAGCATGGGACAACGAAGCCTCGATTTTTCCTACGAGCAGTACTTC. It translates to CASSMGQRSLDFSYEQYF.

This clonotype was observed a few times. V is TRBV29-1 and J is TRBJ2-7; no firm D call. The CDR3 sequence is 12 residues long. V dropped 4 bases and J dropped 7 bases, with 14 bases sitting between them. CDR1 and CDR2 (germline): SQVTM, ANQGSEA. CDR3 in DNA: TGCAGCGTTGGGTCAGGTTACAATGAGCAGTACTTC. Protein product: CSVGSGYNEQYF.

This clonotype was found a few times. This rearrangement joins TRBV4-2 to TRBJ2-3; perhaps TRBD2 as D (5 bases). The CDR3 consists of 16 residues. Germline CDR1 is LGHNA and CDR2 is YNFKEQ. The V gene lost 0 bases and the J gene lost 5 bases, with 15 bases spanning the gap. This chain's CDR3 is CASSQDLAGVRDTQYF. Here the CDR3 DNA reads TGTGCCAGCAGCCAAGATCTAGCCGGGGTCAGAGATACGCAGTATTTT.

A few counts support this clonotype. This chain uses TRBV20-1 with TRBJ2-1, with no clear D. V lost 3 bases and J lost 5, with 17 bases in between. In germline, CDR1 is DFQATT, CDR2 SNEGSKA (reference sequence). CDR3 size: 15 residues. The CDR3 nucleotides read TGCAGTGCTAGCCCCACGCTGGCCCAGAACAATGAGCAGTTCTTC. Amino acid sequence: CSASPTLAQNNEQFF.

This rearrangement joins TRBV7-9 to TRBJ1-3, with 7 positions matching TRBD1. The ends lost 1 base at V and 4 bases at J; junction bases unmatched: 7. The germline gives CDR1 SEHNR, CDR2 FQNEAQ (reference sequence). The CDR3 contains 16 residues. CDR3 sequence reads: CASSLVRDSAGNTIYF. The DNA of the CDR3 is TGTGCCAGCAGCTTAGTAAGGGACAGTGCCGGAAACACCATATATTTT.

The chain uses TRBV2 and TRBJ2-1, with D possibly matching TRBD1 (6 bases). The CDR3 is made up of 13 amino acids. The V end lost 1 base, the J end lost 5 bases, and 6 bases lay between the germline ends. Germline V gene sequence: CDR1 SNHLY, CDR2 FYNNEI. CDR3 loop: CASSEDRDNEQFF. The CDR3 DNA reads TGTGCCAGCAGTGAAGACAGGGACAATGAGCAGTTCTTC.

Concerning this clonotype: A read error is possible here, since a much larger clone lies one base away. This chain uses TRBV29-1 with TRBJ2-4; tentative D call: TRBD1 (6 bases). The closer fit of TRBJ2-7 to the DNA end suggests the J call may be wrong. The germline V gene has CDR1 SQVTM and CDR2 ANQGSEA. This CDR3 has 12 residues. CDR3 protein: CSVKGQENEQYF. Written as DNA, the CDR3 is TGCAGCGTTAAGGGACAAGAAAACGAGCAGTACTTC.

The gene calls are TRBV5-1 and TRBJ2-5, with 8 bases lining up with TRBD2. The CDR3 has 14 residues. V was clipped by 4 bases and J by 4 bases; unmatched bases: 6. CDR1 SGHRS and CDR2 YFSETQ come from the germline V gene. CDR3 bases: TGCGCCAGCAGCCCCGGGACTAGGATAGAGACCCAGTACTTC. It specifies CASSPGTRIETQYF.

The chain uses TRBV12-3 or TRBV12-4 and TRBJ1-2, with a possible D match to TRBD1 (5 bases). The CDR3 has 15 residues. V lost 3 bases and J lost 5, with 16 bases in between. In DNA form, the CDR3 reads TGTGCCAGCAGTTTGCAGGGCCCGATGGGGTATGGCTACACCTTC. This sequence encodes CASSLQGPMGYGYTF.

Note on this clonotype: Germline is not matched at one junction end, which may reflect a read error. The DNA of the CDR3 is TGTGCCGGCAGTAACGCTCGGGGGGGAGTACGGGAGTATGGCTACACCTTC. Its translation is CAGSNARGGVREYGYTF. The rearrangement uses TRBV7-2 and TRBJ1-2, with D tentatively TRBD1 (5 bases). CDR1 SGHTA and CDR2 FQGNSA come from the germline V gene. The CDR3 sequence is 17 residues long.

V usage is TRBV4-3 and J usage is TRBJ1-2; 7 bases align to TRBD1. CDR1 LGHNA and CDR2 YSLEER come from the germline V gene. V lost 0 bases and J lost 2; bases outside the gene matches: 6. The CDR3 totals 16 residues. The DNA for the CDR3 is TGCGCCAGCAGCCAAGATTCCGGACAGGTGAACTATGGCTACACCTTC. The encoded protein is CASSQDSGQVNYGYTF.